This T cell receptor beta chain is from a study of blood T cell repertoires in COVID-19. Study in general: In each case, the material was cDNA or gDNA derived from T cells, B-cell-depleted T cells, or PBMCs.

Recruited during active infection, patients (from Seattle) were subsequently followed longitudinally. Germline V gene sequence: CDR1 SEHNR, CDR2 FQNEAQ (reference sequence). This CDR3 comprises 14 residues. J was trimmed by 6 bases and V by 5 bases; bases with no gene match: 6. Using immunoSEQ multiplex PCR, the repertoire was profiled, and TCRdb retains in-frame clones only, with some absent. Here the sample spans about 360,000 clones, 75% to 90% being singletons. The rearrangement uses TRBV7-9 and TRBJ2-1; 8 nucleotides line up with TRBD2. The sequence derives from a woman aged 55-70 years with COVID-19, enrolled during active disease. Specimen: peripheral blood. The CDR3 sequence: CASSLGLGGNEQFF. The CDR3 bases are TGTGCCAGCAGCCTGGGACTAGGGGGCAATGAGCAGTTCTTC. Full variable domain (remainder filled in from reference TRBV7-9 and TRBJ2-1): DTGVSQNPRHKITKRGQNVTFRCDPISEHNRLYWYRQTLGQGPEFLTYFQNEAQLEKSRLLSDRFSAERPKGSFSTLEIQRTEQGDSAMYLCASSLGLGGNEQFFGPGTRLTVL.